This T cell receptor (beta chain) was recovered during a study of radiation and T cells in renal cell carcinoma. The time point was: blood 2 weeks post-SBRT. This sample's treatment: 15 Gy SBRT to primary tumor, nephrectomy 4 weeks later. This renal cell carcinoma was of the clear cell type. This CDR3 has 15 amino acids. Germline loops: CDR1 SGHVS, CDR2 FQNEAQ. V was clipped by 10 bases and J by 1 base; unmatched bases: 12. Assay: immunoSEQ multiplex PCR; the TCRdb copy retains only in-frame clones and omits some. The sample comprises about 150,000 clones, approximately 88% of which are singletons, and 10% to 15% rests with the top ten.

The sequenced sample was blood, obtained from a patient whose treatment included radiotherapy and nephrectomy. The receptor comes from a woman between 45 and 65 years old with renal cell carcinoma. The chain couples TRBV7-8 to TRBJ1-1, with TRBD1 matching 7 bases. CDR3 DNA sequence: TGTGCCACCTATCCAGGGACAGCGACGAACACTGAAGCTTTCTTT. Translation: CATYPGTATNTEAFF.